This note documents a single T cell receptor beta chain sequence. The CDR3 runs 13 residues. Trimming removed 3 bases from V and 5 bases from J, with 5 bases in between. In germline, CDR1 is MNHNS, CDR2 SASEGT. This sample is part of a study of CD8+ T cells in alopecia areata. Sequencing templates came from extracted RNA that was reverse transcribed into cDNA. Clones were sequenced by immunoSEQ multiplex PCR, and TCRdb holds only the in-frame ones, with some missing. The table has hundreds of thousands of clones, less than 80% seen once. The gene calls are TRBV6-1 and TRBJ1-6; D unclear. The clonotype originates from a human donor with alopecia areata. Sequencing was performed on CD4+ T cells sorted from blood, taken at week 0. This CDR3 is CASSDQHNSPLHF. DNA of the CDR3: TGTGCCAGCAGTGACCAGCATAATTCACCCCTCCACTTT.